What follows are 19 T cell receptor beta chains derived from one specimen sequenced in a study of shared clonotypes between healthy human individuals (dated by TCRdb to 2018 to 2021). CD8 naive samples were CD45RO-negative cells positively selected for CCR7, giving a CD45RA+CCR7+ population that excluded TemRA cells. The protocol used for the library was the immunoSEQ multiplex PCR assay. TCRdb took this table from immuneACCESS and kept in-frame rearrangements with V and J called. Such tables lack part of the clones; where checked against another copy, unresolved V genes explain under half of the gap, and the rest is unexplained. The sample has fewer than 700,000 clones on record, approximately 95% of them singletons. The top ten constitute around 0.11% of the sample. The sequenced sample consisted of naive CD8+ T cells sorted from blood. The cell subset or site label for this specimen denotes: CD45RA+CCR7+. The receptor set was obtained from a woman aged 25 to 39 in good health.

This rearrangement joins TRBV21-1 to TRBJ2-7. TRBV21-1 is annotated as a pseudogene. CDR3 length equals 17 residues. The CDR3 protein is CASSSLPPGSSYYEQYF. The CDR3 coding sequence is TGTGCCAGCAGCAGCCTGCCCCCGGGCAGTTCTTACTACGAGCAGTACTTC.

The chain couples TRBV13 to TRBJ2-2, with D perhaps matching TRBD2 (6 bases). V was cut by 5 bases and J by 5 bases, with 15 bases left in between. This CDR3 is built from 15 residues. In germline, CDR1 is PRHDT, CDR2 FYEKMQ (reference sequence). Written as DNA, the CDR3 is TGTGCCAGCAGCCCCCCCGGGAGTTGGACCGGGGAGCTGTTTTTT. It yields the protein CASSPPGSWTGELFF.

The chain carries TRBV28 and TRBJ1-1, with D uncertain. Germline values: CDR1 MDHEN, CDR2 SYDVKM. The CDR3 runs to 12 residues. V lost 1 base and J 11 bases, leaving 11 bases between the germline ends. The CDR3 loop is CASSLYTGMAFF. The CDR3 DNA reads as TGTGCCAGCAGTTTATATACGGGTATGGCTTTCTTT.

The CDR3 region is CASSQSGRAYEQYF. CDR3 DNA: TGCGCCAGCAGCCAAAGCGGGAGGGCCTACGAGCAGTACTTC. V gene TRBV5-1 combines with J gene TRBJ2-7; 10 bases match TRBD2. Per the germline V gene, CDR1 is SGHRS and CDR2 is YFSETQ. The CDR3 runs 14 residues. The V segment lost 4 bases and the J segment 2 bases; nucleotides outside the gene matches: 3.

V usage is TRBV4-1 and J usage is TRBJ2-7, with D possibly matching TRBD2 (5 bases). Deletions cut 1 base from V and 5 bases from J, with 18 bases between. The CDR3 loop spans 16 amino acids. Germline lookup yields CDR1 MGHRA and CDR2 YSYEKL. The CDR3 DNA sequence: TGCGCCAGCAGCCAAGTGGGAGCCGGCTTTTGGAACGAGCAGTACTTC. This codes for CASSQVGAGFWNEQYF.

The chain uses TRBV9 and TRBJ2-2, with D perhaps TRBD1 or TRBD2 (6 bases each). Trimming left V 0 bases short and J 3 bases short, with 15 bases between. The CDR3 is made up of 17 amino acids. Looked up from germline, CDR1 is SGDLS and CDR2 is YYNGEE. CDR3 in DNA: TGTGCCAGCAGCGTAGGGGGGGCTCCGTTATACACCGGGGAGCTGTTTTTT. Amino acids: CASSVGGAPLYTGELFF.

This clone was picked up one time. The genes are TRBV7-9 and TRBJ2-7, with D unclear. This CDR3 has 12 residues. Germline CDR1 is SEHNR and CDR2 is FQNEAQ (reference sequence). Trimming pared 3 bases from V and 5 bases from J, leaving 8 bases between. CDR3 in DNA: TGTGCCAGCAGCTTTATGGTTCACGAGCAGTACTTC. The encoded protein is CASSFMVHEQYF. Based on the CDR3 plus reference TRBV7-9 and TRBJ2-7, the full variable domain is DTGVSQNPRHKITKRGQNVTFRCDPISEHNRLYWYRQTLGQGPEFLTYFQNEAQLEKSRLLSDRFSAERPKGSFSTLEIQRTEQGDSAMYLCASSFMVHEQYFGPGTRLTVT.

The chain joins TRBV27 to TRBJ2-7; D gene unclear. The CDR3 sequence is 13 residues long. V lost 6 bases to trimming and J lost 1 base, with 10 bases between them. The germline V gene has CDR1 MNHEY and CDR2 SMNVEV (reference sequence). CDR3 sequence (DNA): TGTGCCAGCAGAAAAGCCGATTCCTACGAGCAGTACTTC. This codes for CASRKADSYEQYF.

This clone was counted once. This sequence joins TRBV5-6 and TRBJ2-1; D remains unclear. The CDR3 is made up of 13 amino acids. CDR1 and CDR2 (germline): SGHDT, YYEEEE. With 0 bases removed from V and 4 bases from J, the gap between germline ends came to 5 bases. CDR3 amino acids: CASSLETYNEQFF. The CDR3 nucleotides read TGTGCCAGCAGCTTGGAAACTTACAATGAGCAGTTCTTC.

J is TRBJ2-7 and V is TRBV13; 10 nucleotides match TRBD1. The CDR3 spans 15 residues. The J segment lost 2 bases and the V segment lost 3 bases, leaving 4 bases of the junction unmatched. Germline values: CDR1 PRHDT, CDR2 FYEKMQ (reference sequence). The chain's CDR3 is CASSFWGQGTYEQYF. The CDR3 DNA reads TGTGCCAGCAGCTTCTGGGGACAGGGGACCTACGAGCAGTACTTC.

The rearrangement uses TRBV10-1 and TRBJ2-7; D is undetermined. This CDR3 has 13 amino acids. Germline V gene lookup returns CDR1 WNHNN and CDR2 SYGVQD (reference sequence). V gave up 4 bases and J gave up 1 base, with 8 bases separating them. The CDR3 DNA reads TGCGCCAGCAGTGCCGACAATTCCTACGAGCAGTACTTC. Amino acid sequence: CASSADNSYEQYF.

This clone was detected once. The rearrangement joins TRBV28 to TRBJ2-7; 7 bases align to TRBD2. This CDR3 spans 14 amino acids. The V gene end was trimmed by 6 bases and the J gene end by 2 bases; junction bases not matched to a gene: 7. Germline V lookup: CDR1 MDHEN, CDR2 SYDVKM. The CDR3, as DNA: TGTGCCAGCAGCCCTAGCGGTTGGGCCTACGAGCAGTACTTC. Its protein is CASSPSGWAYEQYF.

This chain links TRBV9 with TRBJ1-5; possibly TRBD1 for D (5 bases). CDR1 and CDR2 (germline): SGDLS, YYNGEE. Trimming took 4 bases from V and 7 from J, leaving 12 bases between them. There are 13 residues in the CDR3. This CDR3 reads CASSNHEGQPQHF. As DNA, the CDR3 is TGTGCCAGCAGCAACCATGAGGGGCAGCCCCAGCATTTT.

The rearrangement joins TRBV14 to TRBJ2-7; D possibly matches TRBD1 or TRBD2 (5 bases each). Germline CDR1 SGHDN, CDR2 FVKESK. CDR3 length: 16 residues. V lost 0 bases, J lost 3 bases, and 15 bases lay in between. DNA for the CDR3: TGTGCCAGCAGCCAAGATGAGGGACGGGGCTACTACGAGCAGTACTTC. It translates to CASSQDEGRGYYEQYF.

Concerning this clone: One junction end does not reproduce the germline sequence, and a read error may be involved. This rearrangement joins TRBV19 to TRBJ1-3, with 7 nucleotides matching TRBD1. Germline V gene sequence: CDR1 LNHDA, CDR2 SQIVND (reference sequence). The CDR3 totals 16 residues. The CDR3 coding sequence is TGTGCCAGTAGTTATCGGGACAGACGCTCTAGAAACACCATATATTTT. Protein product: CASSYRDRRSRNTIYF.

J is TRBJ2-2 and V is TRBV5-4; 10 nucleotides align to TRBD2. V lost 4 bases and J lost 7; bases outside the gene matches: 10. This CDR3 comprises 16 residues. The germline V gene has CDR1 SGHNT and CDR2 YYREEE (reference sequence). The CDR3 sequence: CASSPSGRASGGELFF. Written as DNA, the CDR3 is TGTGCCAGCAGCCCGAGCGGGAGGGCCTCGGGCGGGGAGCTGTTTTTT. The complete variable domain, with remaining parts taken from reference TRBV5-4 and TRBJ2-2, reads ETGVTQSPTHLIKTRGQQVTLRCSSQSGHNTVSWYQQALGQGPQFIFQYYREEENGRGNFPPRFSGLQFPNYSSELNVNALELDDSALYLCASSPSGRASGGELFFGEGSRLTVL.

DNA of the CDR3: TGTGCCTGGGGGGACAGCGGTTTTTACGAGCAGTACTTC. This codes for CAWGDSGFYEQYF. The chain employs TRBV30 and TRBJ2-5; TRBD1 aligns across 7 bases. The end of the DNA is better explained by TRBJ2-7, so the J call may be wrong. The CDR3 contains 13 residues. Germline CDR1 is GTSNPN and CDR2 is SVGIG (reference sequence).

This clone was seen a handful of times. The V call is TRBV9, the J call TRBJ1-1; 9 nucleotides match TRBD1. V shed 0 bases and J 1 base; nucleotides not matched to a gene: 1. CDR1 and CDR2 from the germline V gene are SGDLS and YYNGEE. This CDR3 has 15 amino acids. CDR3 residues: CASSVVQGANTEAFF. The CDR3 DNA reads TGTGCCAGCAGCGTAGTACAGGGGGCGAACACTGAAGCTTTCTTT.

V usage is TRBV15 and J usage is TRBJ2-1; 7 bases fit TRBD1. V lost 7 bases to trimming and J lost 4 bases; unmatched junction nucleotides: 10. The CDR3 covers 15 residues. The germline CDR1 and CDR2 sequences are LNHNV and YYDKDF (reference sequence). CDR3 amino acids: CATTTKGGSYNEQFF. For the CDR3, the DNA is TGTGCCACCACCACCAAAGGGGGCTCGTACAATGAGCAGTTCTTC.